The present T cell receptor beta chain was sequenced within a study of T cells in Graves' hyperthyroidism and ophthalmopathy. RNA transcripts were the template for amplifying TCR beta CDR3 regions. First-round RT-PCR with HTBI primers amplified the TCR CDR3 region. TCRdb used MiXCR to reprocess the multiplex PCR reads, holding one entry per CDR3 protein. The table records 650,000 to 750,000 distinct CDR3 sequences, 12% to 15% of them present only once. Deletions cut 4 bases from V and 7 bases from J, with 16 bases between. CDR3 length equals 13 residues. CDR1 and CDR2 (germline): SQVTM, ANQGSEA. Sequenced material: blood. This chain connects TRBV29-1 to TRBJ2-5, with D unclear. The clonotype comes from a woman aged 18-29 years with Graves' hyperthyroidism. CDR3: CSVGLSLSGTQYF. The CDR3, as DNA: TGCAGCGTTGGTCTGTCTTTATCAGGGACCCAGTACTTC.